Below are 28 T cell receptor beta chains sequenced from a single sample in a study of cytomegalovirus exposure and HLA in healthy donors. Primers for the PCR totalled 60 Vbeta and 13 Jbeta. Libraries were prepared by immunoSEQ multiplex PCR; TCRdb keeps only in-frame clonotypes and omits some of them. Of about 85,000 clones in the sample, about four fifths are singletons; the top ten hold approximately 29%. The material sequenced was PBMCs. The receptors stem from a man aged 50 to 59 in good health and CMV-seropositive.

This chain links TRBV4-2 with TRBJ2-7; D remains ambiguous. Germline values: CDR1 LGHNA, CDR2 YNFKEQ. V lost 0 bases and J lost 9, with 12 bases in between. The CDR3 has 13 amino acids. CDR3 loop: CASSQDQGVGQYF. The CDR3 DNA reads as TGTGCCAGCAGCCAAGATCAAGGAGTTGGGCAGTACTTC.

The chain uses TRBV2 and TRBJ1-3; the D is unclear. This CDR3 spans 14 amino acids. V lost 8 bases to trimming and J lost 2 bases, with 13 bases between them. Germline CDR1 is SNHLY and CDR2 is FYNNEI. CDR3 in amino acids: CASRRDTAGNTIYF. The DNA for the CDR3 is TGTGCCAGCCGAAGAGACACCGCTGGAAACACCATATATTTT.

A single count supports this clone. CDR3 nucleotide sequence: TGTGCCAGCTCACGCCGGAGCACAGATACGCAGTATTTT. This sequence encodes CASSRRSTDTQYF. The rearrangement joins TRBV18 to TRBJ2-3; D unresolved. CDR3 size: 13 residues. Trimming removed 4 bases at V and 0 bases at J, with 5 bases between. Germline loops: CDR1 KGHSH, CDR2 LQKENI.

The rearrangement uses TRBV5-1 and TRBJ2-3; D unresolved. Trimming removed 0 bases from V and 2 bases from J, with 13 bases in between. This CDR3 is 16 amino acids long. The germline V gene has CDR1 SGHRS and CDR2 YFSETQ. In nucleotides, the CDR3 is TGCGCCAGCAGCTTGGTTTCTGGTAGCCTCACAGATACGCAGTATTTT. It yields the protein CASSLVSGSLTDTQYF.

This sequence joins TRBV12-1 and TRBJ2-1; the D call in the table, TRBD2, was not verified against the DNA. TRBV12-1 is a recognized pseudogene. This CDR3 contains 19 residues. The CDR3 bases are TGTGCCAGCAGCTTTGTGGGCGCTAGCGGGACTAGCTCCTACAATGAGCAGTTCTTC. Protein sequence: CASSFVGASGTSSYNEQFF.

The chain joins TRBV9 to TRBJ2-7; D is unresolved. V was cut by 3 bases and J by 0 bases, with 10 bases left in between. From germline, CDR1 is SGDLS and CDR2 YYNGEE. This CDR3 spans 14 amino acids. The CDR3: CASSEEQLSYEQYF. The CDR3 DNA sequence: TGTGCCAGCAGCGAGGAGCAGCTCTCCTACGAGCAGTACTTC.

The V and J genes are TRBV18 and TRBJ1-3; D uncertain. Germline CDR1 KGHSH, CDR2 LQKENI. Trimming stripped 6 bases from V and 4 bases from J, with 16 bases between. The CDR3 totals 15 residues. CDR3 protein: CASSPLGRTGNTIYF. The CDR3 coding sequence is TGTGCCAGCTCCCCCCTCGGTCGTACCGGAAACACCATATATTTT.

The chain combines TRBV2 with TRBJ1-1, with unresolved D. The CDR3 contains 13 residues. Deletions cut 3 bases from V and 3 bases from J, with 8 bases between. Per the germline V gene, CDR1 is SNHLY and CDR2 is FYNNEI. The CDR3 nucleotides are TGTGCCAGCAGTGACCGAGGGTACACTGAAGCTTTCTTT. Its protein product is CASSDRGYTEAFF. Filled out from reference TRBV2 and TRBJ1-1, the complete variable domain reads EPEVTQTPSHQVTQMGQEVILRCVPISNHLYFYWYRQILGQKVEFLVSFYNNEISEKSEIFDDQFSVERPDGSNFTLKIRSTKLEDSAMYFCASSDRGYTEAFFGQGTRLTVV.

The V and J genes are TRBV2 and TRBJ1-4, with D uncertain. Germline V lookup: CDR1 SNHLY, CDR2 FYNNEI. The CDR3 is 14 residues long. V was shortened by 1 base and J by 5 bases, with 8 bases between the two germline ends. The chain's CDR3 is CASSEGARNEKLFF. CDR3 nucleotide sequence: TGTGCCAGCAGTGAAGGCGCACGGAATGAAAAACTGTTTTTT.

This chain uses TRBV29-1 with TRBJ2-3; TRBD2 matches 8 bases. There are 12 residues in the CDR3. Germline trimming cut 7 bases from V and 4 bases from J; bases unmatched to any gene: 4. Germline V gives CDR1 SQVTM, CDR2 ANQGSEA. The CDR3 coding sequence is TGCAGCGAGCGGGAGTTAGCAGATACGCAGTATTTT. Residues: CSERELADTQYF.

This clone came up a few times. V gene TRBV2 combines with J gene TRBJ1-6; a weak D match, TRBD1 (6 bases). CDR3 size: 14 residues. V lost 8 bases and J 10 bases, leaving 18 bases between the germline ends. Per the germline V gene, CDR1 is SNHLY and CDR2 is FYNNEI. This chain's CDR3 is CASAGGAGASPLHF. The CDR3 nucleotides read TGTGCCAGCGCGGGTGGGGCAGGGGCCTCACCCCTCCACTTT.

This clone is a singleton in its sample. The V call is TRBV5-4, the J call TRBJ2-1, with 8 bases identical to TRBD2. CDR1 and CDR2 (germline): SGHNT, YYREEE (reference sequence). J gave up 10 bases and V 1 base, and 10 bases lay outside the gene matches. This CDR3 spans 15 amino acids. CDR3 DNA sequence: TGTGCCAGCAGCTTGACTAGCGGTGCCCCTTGGGAGCAGTTCTTC. Translated, it gives CASSLTSGAPWEQFF. Full variable domain (missing parts from reference TRBV5-4 and TRBJ2-1): ETGVTQSPTHLIKTRGQQVTLRCSSQSGHNTVSWYQQALGQGPQFIFQYYREEENGRGNFPPRFSGLQFPNYSSELNVNALELDDSALYLCASSLTSGAPWEQFFGPGTRLTVL.

This chain joins TRBV19 and TRBJ2-1; D might be TRBD1 (6 bases). The CDR3 loop spans 17 amino acids. CDR1 is LNHDA and CDR2 is SQIVND in the germline V gene (reference sequence). Trimming shortened V by 3 bases and J by 0 bases, and 15 bases separated the two germline ends. The CDR3 loop reads CASSIGAGASSYNEQFF. DNA for the CDR3: TGTGCCAGTAGTATTGGGGCAGGGGCGAGCTCCTACAATGAGCAGTTCTTC. The full variable domain, in which reference TRBV19 and TRBJ2-1 provide the parts outside the CDR3, is DGGITQSPKYLFRKEGQNVTLSCEQNLNHDAMYWYRQDPGQGLRLIYYSQIVNDFQKGDIAEGYSVSREKKESFPLTVTSAQKNPTAFYLCASSIGAGASSYNEQFFGPGTRLTVL.

This clone was counted once. The V and J genes are TRBV11-2 and TRBJ2-5, with 10 nucleotides matching TRBD2. The germline CDR1 and CDR2 sequences are SGHAT and FQNNGV. This CDR3 has 17 residues. J gave up 2 bases and V 1 base, and 7 bases lay outside the gene matches. The CDR3 here is CASSLAPSGRGQETQYF. The DNA of the CDR3 is TGTGCCAGCAGCTTAGCCCCAAGCGGGAGGGGGCAAGAGACCCAGTACTTC.

This clone came up a few times. The chain has TRBV30 and TRBJ2-7; D possibly corresponds to TRBD1 (5 bases). Germline values: CDR1 GTSNPN, CDR2 SVGIG (reference sequence). V lost 0 bases and J lost 3, with 9 bases in between. The CDR3 is made up of 13 amino acids. The CDR3 spells CAWSVGQNYEQYF. The CDR3 DNA follows: TGTGCCTGGAGTGTTGGACAAAACTACGAGCAGTACTTC.

Turning to this clone: A junction end diverges from the germline sequence, so it may reflect a read error. The chain has TRBV5-1 and TRBJ2-2; 7 positions agree with TRBD2. Germline CDR1 SGHRS, CDR2 YFSETQ. This CDR3 has 16 amino acids. The CDR3 spells CAGSQSSGLNTGELFF. CDR3 DNA sequence: TGCGCCGGCAGCCAGTCTAGCGGCCTGAACACCGGGGAGCTGTTTTTT.

This clone has only one observation. This sequence joins TRBV29-1 and TRBJ1-2; possible D gene TRBD1, 5 bases. CDR1 is SQVTM, CDR2 ANQGSEA, per germline. The V and J ends lost 4 bases and 3 bases respectively, with 15 bases between them. CDR3 size: 14 residues. The DNA for the CDR3 is TGCAGCGTTGCCCCCCCGGGGGTAGACTATGGCTACACCTTC. This gives the protein CSVAPPGVDYGYTF.

The rearrangement joins TRBV7-9 to TRBJ2-1, with D possibly being TRBD2 (6 bases). Trimming took 5 bases from V and 5 from J, leaving 16 bases between them. CDR3 length: 15 residues. CDR1 and CDR2 (germline): SEHNR, FQNEAQ (reference sequence). The CDR3 DNA reads as TGTGCCAGCAGCACCAGCGCGGAGGGGCACAATGAGCAGTTCTTC. Translated: CASSTSAEGHNEQFF.

The rearrangement joins TRBV6-6 to TRBJ2-6, with 7 bases that match TRBD1. CDR1 is MNHNY and CDR2 is SVGAGI in the germline V gene (reference sequence). The CDR3 is 16 residues long. Trimming at V came to 6 bases and at J to 0 bases, leaving 5 bases not matched to a gene. CDR3 DNA sequence: TGTGCCAGCAGGGACAGGACTTTCTCTGGGGCCAACGTCCTGACTTTC. It is translated as CASRDRTFSGANVLTF.

About this clone itself: This sample also contains other DNA sequences that code for the same CDR3. The chain uses TRBV6-1 and TRBJ2-7; D is perhaps TRBD1 (5 bases). Deletions cut 6 bases from V and 1 base from J, with 13 bases between. This CDR3 is built from 14 residues. CDR1 is MNHNS and CDR2 is SASEGT in the germline V gene. CDR3 nucleotides: TGTGCCAGCAGGGGGCAGGCGGATTCCTACGAGCAGTACTTC. It yields the protein CASRGQADSYEQYF.

This clone was seen more than once but under ten times. V is TRBV5-1 and J is TRBJ2-3; 8 bases are a match to TRBD1. CDR1 and CDR2 from the germline V gene are SGHRS and YFSETQ. The trim removed 2 bases at V and 2 bases at J, leaving 10 bases unmatched. The CDR3 spans 17 residues. The CDR3 here is CASSLVGRQGTTDTQYF. CDR3 nucleotide sequence: TGCGCCAGCAGCTTAGTTGGGAGACAGGGGACCACAGATACGCAGTATTTT.

The J gene is TRBJ1-3, the V gene TRBV13; 9 nucleotides match TRBD1. The ends lost 4 bases at V and 2 bases at J; junction bases unmatched: 9. CDR3 length equals 17 residues. The germline gives CDR1 PRHDT, CDR2 FYEKMQ (reference sequence). The CDR3 protein is CASSSKRRTGAGNTIYF. The CDR3 DNA reads as TGTGCCAGCAGCTCCAAACGAAGGACAGGGGCTGGAAACACCATATATTTT.

The V call is TRBV20-1, the J call TRBJ1-3; no clear D. CDR1 and CDR2 (germline): DFQATT, SNEGSKA (reference sequence). This CDR3 has 11 residues. Trimming pared 4 bases from V and 6 bases from J, leaving 7 bases between. DNA of the CDR3: TGCAGTGCTACGGAGGCAAACACCATATATTTT. Protein: CSATEANTIYF.

The V and J genes are TRBV4-1 and TRBJ1-2; no clear D gene. The CDR3 is made up of 14 amino acids. From germline, CDR1 is MGHRA and CDR2 YSYEKL. The ends were cut back, 3 bases at V and 8 bases at J, with 16 bases in the middle. CDR3 bases: TGCGCCAGCAGCCAGGTGGAGCGGGTGCGGGGCTACACCTTC. Residues: CASSQVERVRGYTF.

CDR3 protein: CASSRGGKTGANVLTF. The CDR3 DNA follows: TGTGCCAGCAGCCGCGGCGGGAAGACTGGGGCCAACGTCCTGACTTTC. The genes are TRBV7-3 and TRBJ2-6; maybe TRBD2 (6 bases). Per germline, CDR1 SGHTA and CDR2 FQGTGA. V was trimmed by 5 bases and J by 2 bases, leaving 13 bases between them. CDR3 length equals 16 residues.

The rearrangement joins TRBV9 to TRBJ2-4; 7 bases are a match to TRBD2. The CDR3 covers 13 residues. CDR1 is SGDLS, CDR2 YYNGEE, per germline. Losses at the gene ends were 0 bases for V and 8 bases for J; bases not matched to a gene: 2. CDR3: CASSVDLADIQYF. CDR3 nucleotide sequence: TGTGCCAGCAGCGTAGATCTAGCGGACATTCAGTACTTC.

The genes are TRBV14 and TRBJ2-7; 10 positions match TRBD1. The CDR3 sequence is 15 residues long. The V segment lost 3 bases and the J segment 7 bases; nucleotides outside the gene matches: 9. The germline CDR1 and CDR2 sequences are SGHDN and FVKESK. DNA of the CDR3: TGTGCCAGCAGCCAGGACCCGACAGGGGGCGGTGAGCAGTACTTC. It specifies CASSQDPTGGGEQYF.

The gene calls are TRBV7-9 and TRBJ2-7, with TRBD2 matching 10 bases. The CDR3 length is 14 residues. Per germline, CDR1 SEHNR and CDR2 FQNEAQ (reference sequence). Trimming cost V 2 bases and J 5 bases; bases outside gene matches: 3. The CDR3 here is CASSLTSGTDEQYF. CDR3 DNA sequence: TGTGCCAGCAGCTTAACTAGCGGGACTGACGAGCAGTACTTC.